The 11 T cell receptor beta chains in this list originate from one sample, sequenced in a study of human T cells and chemical hapten exposure. Time point indicated: pre-sensitization, week 0. Treatment noted: therapeutic diphenylcyclopropenone sensitization with weekly scalp DPC. TCRdb re-analysed the RACE reads in MiXCR, keeping a single row per CDR3 protein. This sample has approximately 400,000 distinct CDR3 sequences, with 5% to 6.5% found just once. The source material was whole blood, sampled in connection with sensitization to the hapten diphenylcyclopropenone (DPC). The origin of the receptors is a woman between 45 and 60 years old with alopecia areata. Some clones in this sample may be carry-over from other donors' samples.

V is TRBV5-4 and J is TRBJ2-7; D gene ambiguous. Germline-derived CDR1 and CDR2 are SGHNT and YYREEE (reference sequence). The CDR3 has 14 amino acids. V was pared by 4 bases and J by 6 bases, with 17 bases between. The CDR3 loop reads CASSASGRVAEQYF. The CDR3, as DNA: TGTGCCAGCAGCGCTTCCGGTCGCGTTGCCGAGCAGTACTTC. Filled out from reference TRBV5-4 and TRBJ2-7, the complete variable domain reads ETGVTQSPTHLIKTRGQQVTLRCSSQSGHNTVSWYQQALGQGPQFIFQYYREEENGRGNFPPRFSGLQFPNYSSELNVNALELDDSALYLCASSASGRVAEQYFGPGTRLTVT.

A word on this clonotype: The germline gene is not matched at one end of the junction; a read error may be the cause. The rearrangement joins TRBV5-5 to TRBJ1-5, with TRBD1 matching 8 bases. The CDR3 length is 14 residues. Germline lookup yields CDR1 SGHKS and CDR2 YYEKEE (reference sequence). The CDR3 here is CASSLRTGNRPQHF. CDR3 coding DNA: TGTGCCAGCAGCTTGAGGACAGGGAATCGGCCCCAGCATTTT.

There are many counts of this clonotype. The CDR3 loop is CASSLAPGSAYGYTF. The CDR3 nucleotides are TGTGCCAGCAGTTTGGCCCCAGGGTCGGCCTATGGCTACACCTTC. The rearrangement joins TRBV28 to TRBJ1-2, with D perhaps TRBD1 (5 bases). This CDR3 has 15 amino acids. V lost 3 bases and J lost 4, with 15 bases in between. Per germline, CDR1 MDHEN and CDR2 SYDVKM.

A remark on this clonotype: Given the absence of the conserved phenylalanine or tryptophan at the CDR3 end, a read error is likely. The DNA is left out, because the CDR3 cannot be placed on it with certainty; the CDR3 is given as TCRdb lists it. This chain links TRBV7-9 with TRBJ2-5; TRBD2 is the table's D call, not checked against the DNA. The CDR3 length equals 12 residues, ends included. Germline loops: CDR1 SEHNR, CDR2 FQNEAQ (reference sequence). The CDR3 loop is CASSLIATRLQA.

This clonotype was observed at least ten times. The gene calls are TRBV29-1 and TRBJ2-1, with a possible D match to TRBD1 (6 bases). V lost 6 bases, J lost 9 bases, and 15 bases lay in between. Germline V gene sequence: CDR1 SQVTM, CDR2 ANQGSEA. CDR3 length: 12 residues. CDR3 in DNA: TGCAGCGTAGGTCAGGGGTACGGTGAGCAGTTCTTC. It yields the protein CSVGQGYGEQFF.

This clonotype was counted at least ten times. V is TRBV12-3 or TRBV12-4 and J is TRBJ1-1; D perhaps matches TRBD1 (5 bases). The V and J ends lost 3 bases and 1 base respectively, with 9 bases between them. This CDR3 is built from 14 residues. DNA for the CDR3: TGTGCCAGCAGTTTGTCCGGGGCGAACACTGAAGCTTTCTTT. Protein: CASSLSGANTEAFF.

This clonotype has a count of ten or more. V usage is TRBV20-1 and J usage is TRBJ2-7; the D is unclear. This CDR3 has 13 residues. Germline lookup yields CDR1 DFQATT and CDR2 SNEGSKA (reference sequence). The V gene lost 0 bases and the J gene lost 2 bases, with 8 bases spanning the gap. CDR3 nucleotide sequence: TGCAGTGCTAGAGATTTGCTCGCCTACGAGCAGTACTTC. This codes for CSARDLLAYEQYF.

This clonotype has a count of ten or more. The chain couples TRBV28 to TRBJ2-5; 11 bases match TRBD2. There are 16 residues in the CDR3. After removal of 7 bases from V and 7 bases from J, the junction contained 14 bases not matched to a gene. Germline V lookup: CDR1 MDHEN, CDR2 SYDVKM. The CDR3, as DNA: TGTGCCAGCACTCCGGGACTAGCGGTCCTCGGAGGGACCCAGTACTTC. Its protein product is CASTPGLAVLGGTQYF.

The table lists this clonotype with a few counts. The chain couples TRBV29-1 to TRBJ2-1, with 7 bases matching TRBD2. Germline V lookup: CDR1 SQVTM, CDR2 ANQGSEA. CDR3 length: 15 amino acids. After removal of 4 bases from V and 8 bases from J, the junction contained 14 bases not matched to a gene. The DNA for the CDR3 is TGCAGCGTTGCGGGCGGGGGAGTGATTATAGATGAGCAGTTCTTC. Residues: CSVAGGGVIIDEQFF.

The rearrangement uses TRBV20-1 and TRBJ1-1, with D possibly being TRBD1 (6 bases). Looked up from germline, CDR1 is DFQATT and CDR2 is SNEGSKA (reference sequence). V gave up 0 bases and J gave up 6 bases, with 11 bases separating them. The CDR3 sequence is 13 residues long. CDR3 sequence (DNA): TGCAGTGCTAGAGATCCCAGGGGCGCTGAAGCTTTCTTT. Translated, it gives CSARDPRGAEAFF.

The chain employs TRBV6-1 and TRBJ2-4; D may correspond to TRBD1 or TRBD2 (5 bases each). The CDR3 contains 13 residues. V gave up 8 bases and J gave up 4 bases, with 12 bases separating them. CDR1 and CDR2 (germline): MNHNS, SASEGT. CDR3 DNA: TGTGCCAGCCTTGGGACGGAGAAAAACATTCAGTACTTC. Amino acid sequence: CASLGTEKNIQYF.